This T cell receptor beta chain was captured in a study of molecular identifiers for immune sequencing clone quantification. Using its own MiXCR run on the PCR reads, TCRdb lists one record per CDR3 protein. This sample has about 640,000 distinct CDR3 sequences, with 15% to 20% found just once. This clonotype was counted many times. Its specificity is unknown. Study-level points and caveats: Naive cells had under 1% of molecules in clones above 20 RNA copies, effectors over 98%.

Researchers sorted naive CD8 T cells as cells that were CD8+CD4-CCR7+CD45RA+. This CDR3 has 14 residues. Germline V CDR1 and CDR2: MNHEY, SVGEGT. Losses at the gene ends were 2 bases for V and 11 bases for J; bases not matched to a gene: 7. What was sequenced was naive CD8+ T cells from blood, with Jurkat cell RNA spiked in. Subset described: FACS-sorted CD8+CD4-CCR7+CD45RA+ naive T cells. This TCR was recovered from a human donor in good health. Some libraries in this study had Jurkat cell RNA spiked in. This chain uses TRBV6-2 or TRBV6-3 with TRBJ1-5; 9 bases agree with TRBD1. CDR3 loop: CASSYLGQGVAQHF. The CDR3 DNA follows: TGTGCCAGCAGTTACCTGGGACAGGGTGTCGCCCAGCATTTT.